This T cell receptor beta chain was documented in a study of graft-versus-host responses after intestinal transplantation. Study-level results: With peak circulating GvH clone levels came an association with early post-transplant HvG declines. GvH clones were identified in recipient marrow, with some first appearing in ileum or blood.

CDR1 is MDHEN, CDR2 SYDVKM, per germline. The CDR3 loop spans 12 amino acids. Trimming left V 3 bases short and J 8 bases short, with 10 bases between. Method: immunoSEQ multiplex PCR; TCRdb's copy keeps in-frame clones and lacks some. The table records about 130,000 clones, over 90% of them present only once. Comment on this clone: What it binds is not known.

This sample comprised unstimulated CD4+ T cells sorted from spleen or lymph node cells, obtained before intestinal transplant. The sequence derives from a human donor who received an intestinal transplant. The rearrangement joins TRBV28 to TRBJ1-1; D is undetermined. CDR3 in amino acids: CASSFTGPEAFF. CDR3 sequence (DNA): TGTGCCAGCAGTTTCACCGGGCCGGAAGCTTTCTTT.